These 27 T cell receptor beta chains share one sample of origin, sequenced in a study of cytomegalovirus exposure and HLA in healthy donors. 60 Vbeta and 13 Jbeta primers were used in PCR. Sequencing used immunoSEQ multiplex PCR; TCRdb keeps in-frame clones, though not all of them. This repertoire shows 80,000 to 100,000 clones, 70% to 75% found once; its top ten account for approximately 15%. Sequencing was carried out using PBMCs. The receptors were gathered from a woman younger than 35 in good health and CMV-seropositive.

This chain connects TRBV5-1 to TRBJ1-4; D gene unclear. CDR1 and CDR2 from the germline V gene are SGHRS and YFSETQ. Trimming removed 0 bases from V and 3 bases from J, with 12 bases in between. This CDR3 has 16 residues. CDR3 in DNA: TGCGCCAGCAGCTTGGCCCCACGAGACTCTAATGAAAAACTGTTTTTT. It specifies CASSLAPRDSNEKLFF.

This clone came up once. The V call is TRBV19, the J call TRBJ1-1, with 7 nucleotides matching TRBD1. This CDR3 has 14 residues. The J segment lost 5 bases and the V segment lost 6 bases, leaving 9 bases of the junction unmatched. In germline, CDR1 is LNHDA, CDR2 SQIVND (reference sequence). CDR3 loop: CASRQGDAKTEAFF. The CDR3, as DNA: TGTGCCAGTAGGCAGGGGGATGCAAAGACTGAAGCTTTCTTT.

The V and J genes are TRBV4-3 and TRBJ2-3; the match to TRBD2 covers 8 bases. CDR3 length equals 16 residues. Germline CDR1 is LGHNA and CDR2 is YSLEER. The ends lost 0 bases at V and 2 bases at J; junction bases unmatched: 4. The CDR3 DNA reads TGCGCCAGCAGCCAAGAGCCAGCGGGGGCCACAGATACGCAGTATTTT. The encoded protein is CASSQEPAGATDTQYF.

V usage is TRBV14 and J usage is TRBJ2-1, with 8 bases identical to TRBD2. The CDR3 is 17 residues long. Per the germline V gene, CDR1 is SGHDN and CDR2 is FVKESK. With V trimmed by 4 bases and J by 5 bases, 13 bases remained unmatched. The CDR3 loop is CASSRTGGGLRDNEQFF. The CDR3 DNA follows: TGTGCCAGCAGCCGAACCGGGGGGGGACTAAGGGACAATGAGCAGTTCTTC.

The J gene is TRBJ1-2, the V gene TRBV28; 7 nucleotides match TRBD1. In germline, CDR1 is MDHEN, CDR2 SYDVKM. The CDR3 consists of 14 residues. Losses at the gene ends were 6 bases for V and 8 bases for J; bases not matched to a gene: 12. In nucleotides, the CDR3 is TGTGCCAGCAGGATTAGAATCCAGGGGGTAGGCTACACCTTC. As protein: CASRIRIQGVGYTF.

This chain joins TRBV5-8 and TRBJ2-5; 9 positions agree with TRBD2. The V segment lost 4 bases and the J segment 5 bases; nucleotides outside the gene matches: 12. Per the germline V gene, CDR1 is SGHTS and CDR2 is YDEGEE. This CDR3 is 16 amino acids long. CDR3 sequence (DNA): TGTGCCAGCAGCGGTGGGGGCGGGAGGGCCAGTGAGACCCAGTACTTC. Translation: CASSGGGGRASETQYF.

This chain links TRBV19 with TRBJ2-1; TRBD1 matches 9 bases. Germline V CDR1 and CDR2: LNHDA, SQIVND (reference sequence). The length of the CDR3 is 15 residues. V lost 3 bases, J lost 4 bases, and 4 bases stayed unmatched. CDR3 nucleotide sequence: TGTGCCAGTAGTATCGGGACAGGGAGTTACAATGAGCAGTTCTTC. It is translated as CASSIGTGSYNEQFF.

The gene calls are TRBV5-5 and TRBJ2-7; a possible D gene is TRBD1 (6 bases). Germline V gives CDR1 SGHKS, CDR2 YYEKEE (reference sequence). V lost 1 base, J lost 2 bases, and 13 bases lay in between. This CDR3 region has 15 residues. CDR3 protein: CASSLLGQNAYEQYF. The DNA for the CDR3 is TGTGCCAGCAGCTTGTTAGGACAGAATGCCTACGAGCAGTACTTC.

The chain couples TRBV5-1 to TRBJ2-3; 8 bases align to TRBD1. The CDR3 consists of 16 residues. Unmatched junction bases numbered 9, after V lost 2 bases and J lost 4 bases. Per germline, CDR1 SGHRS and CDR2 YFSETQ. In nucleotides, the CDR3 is TGCGCCAGCAGCTTTTACATCGGACAGGGTTCAGATACGCAGTATTTT. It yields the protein CASSFYIGQGSDTQYF.

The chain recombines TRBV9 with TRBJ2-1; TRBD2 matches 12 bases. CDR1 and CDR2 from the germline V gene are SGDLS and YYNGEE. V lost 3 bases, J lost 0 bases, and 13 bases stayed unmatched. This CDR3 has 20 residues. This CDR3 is CASSAPKLAGGTISYNEQFF. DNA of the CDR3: TGTGCCAGCAGCGCCCCCAAACTAGCGGGAGGTACCATCTCCTACAATGAGCAGTTCTTC.

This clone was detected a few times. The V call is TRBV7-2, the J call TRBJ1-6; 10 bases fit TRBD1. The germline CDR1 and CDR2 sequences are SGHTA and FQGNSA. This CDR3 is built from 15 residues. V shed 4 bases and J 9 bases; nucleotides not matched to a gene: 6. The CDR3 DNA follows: TGTGCCAGCAGCTCCATGACAGGGGGCAGTTCACCCCTCCACTTT. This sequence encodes CASSSMTGGSSPLHF.

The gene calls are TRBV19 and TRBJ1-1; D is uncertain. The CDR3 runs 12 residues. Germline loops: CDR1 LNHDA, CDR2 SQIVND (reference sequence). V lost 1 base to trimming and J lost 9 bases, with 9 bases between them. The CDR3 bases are TGTGCCAGTAGTATAGGTAACGCGAAAGCTTTCTTT. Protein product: CASSIGNAKAFF.

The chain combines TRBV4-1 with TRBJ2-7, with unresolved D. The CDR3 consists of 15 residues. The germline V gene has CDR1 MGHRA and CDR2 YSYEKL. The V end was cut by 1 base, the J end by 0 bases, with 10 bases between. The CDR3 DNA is TGCGCCAGCAGCCAAGGAATCGAGGCCTCCTACGAGCAGTACTTC. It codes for CASSQGIEASYEQYF.

For the CDR3, the DNA is TGTGCCAGCAGCTTAGAGGGTAGCGGGTTCTACAATGAGCAGTTCTTC. Protein sequence: CASSLEGSGFYNEQFF. V gene TRBV11-2 combines with J gene TRBJ2-1; 7 nucleotides line up with TRBD2. This CDR3 comprises 16 residues. Germline trimming cut 0 bases from V and 3 bases from J; bases unmatched to any gene: 5. CDR1 is SGHAT, CDR2 FQNNGV, per germline.

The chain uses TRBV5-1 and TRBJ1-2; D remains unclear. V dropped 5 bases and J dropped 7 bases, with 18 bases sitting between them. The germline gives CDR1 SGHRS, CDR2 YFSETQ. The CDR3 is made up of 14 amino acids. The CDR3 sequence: CASRLGVLEAGYTF. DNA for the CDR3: TGCGCCAGCAGGCTTGGCGTTTTGGAGGCTGGCTACACCTTC.

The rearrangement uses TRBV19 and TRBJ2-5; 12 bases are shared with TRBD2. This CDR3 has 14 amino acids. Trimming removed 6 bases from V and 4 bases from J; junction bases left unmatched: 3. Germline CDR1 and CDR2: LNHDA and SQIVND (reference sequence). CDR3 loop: CASRKGLAGETQYF. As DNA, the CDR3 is TGTGCCAGTAGGAAGGGACTAGCGGGAGAGACCCAGTACTTC.

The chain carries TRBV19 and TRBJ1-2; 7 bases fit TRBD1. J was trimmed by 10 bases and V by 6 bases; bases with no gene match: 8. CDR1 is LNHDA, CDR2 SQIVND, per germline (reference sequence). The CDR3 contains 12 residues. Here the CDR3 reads CASSVRDSLYTF. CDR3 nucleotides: TGTGCCAGTAGCGTCCGGGACAGCCTCTACACCTTC.

CDR3 sequence: CSVGAQSGPSYNEQFF. The DNA for the CDR3 is TGCAGCGTTGGGGCCCAAAGCGGGCCCTCCTACAATGAGCAGTTCTTC. This chain joins TRBV29-1 and TRBJ2-1; perhaps TRBD2 as D (6 bases). V was pared by 4 bases and J by 0 bases, with 16 bases between. The germline CDR1 and CDR2 sequences are SQVTM and ANQGSEA. This CDR3 is 16 amino acids long.

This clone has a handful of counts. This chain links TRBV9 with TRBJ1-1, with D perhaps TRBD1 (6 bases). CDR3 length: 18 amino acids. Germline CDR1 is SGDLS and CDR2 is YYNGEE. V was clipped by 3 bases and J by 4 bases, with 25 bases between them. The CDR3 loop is CASSATTLPTGSGTEAFF. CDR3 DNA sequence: TGTGCCAGCAGCGCAACCACACTCCCTACAGGGTCGGGCACTGAAGCTTTCTTT.

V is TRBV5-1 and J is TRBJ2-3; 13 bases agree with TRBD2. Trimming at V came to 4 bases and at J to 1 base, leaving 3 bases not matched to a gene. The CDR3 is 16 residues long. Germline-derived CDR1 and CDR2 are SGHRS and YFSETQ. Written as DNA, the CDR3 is TGCGCCAGCAGCCACGGGACTAGCGGGGGCACAGATACGCAGTATTTT. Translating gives CASSHGTSGGTDTQYF. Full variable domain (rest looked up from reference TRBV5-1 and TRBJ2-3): KAGVTQTPRYLIKTRGQQVTLSCSPISGHRSVSWYQQTPGQGLQFLFEYFSETQRNKGNFPGRFSGRQFSNSRSEMNVSTLELGDSALYLCASSHGTSGGTDTQYFGPGTRLTVL.

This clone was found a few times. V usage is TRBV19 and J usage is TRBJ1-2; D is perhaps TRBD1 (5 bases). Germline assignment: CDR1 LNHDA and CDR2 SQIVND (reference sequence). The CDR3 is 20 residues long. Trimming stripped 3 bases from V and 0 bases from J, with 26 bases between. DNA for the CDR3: TGTGCCAGTAGTATGTTTTCGGTCCCGATCAAGGAGGGGACTAACTATGGCTACACCTTC. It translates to CASSMFSVPIKEGTNYGYTF. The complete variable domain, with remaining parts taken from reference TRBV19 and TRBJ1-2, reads DGGITQSPKYLFRKEGQNVTLSCEQNLNHDAMYWYRQDPGQGLRLIYYSQIVNDFQKGDIAEGYSVSREKKESFPLTVTSAQKNPTAFYLCASSMFSVPIKEGTNYGYTFGSGTRLTVV.

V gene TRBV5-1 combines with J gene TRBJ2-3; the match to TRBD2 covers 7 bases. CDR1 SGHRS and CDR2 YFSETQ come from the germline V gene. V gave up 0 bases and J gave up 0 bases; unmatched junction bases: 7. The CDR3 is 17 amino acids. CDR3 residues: CASSLGSGELSTDTQYF. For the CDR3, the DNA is TGCGCCAGCAGCTTGGGGAGCGGGGAGTTAAGCACAGATACGCAGTATTTT.

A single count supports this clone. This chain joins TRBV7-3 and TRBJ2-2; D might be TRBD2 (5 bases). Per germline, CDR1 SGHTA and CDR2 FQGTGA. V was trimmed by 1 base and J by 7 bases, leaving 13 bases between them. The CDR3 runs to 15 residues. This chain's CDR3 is CASSLRPPGDGELFF. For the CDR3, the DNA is TGTGCCAGCAGCTTAAGGCCCCCCGGGGACGGGGAGCTGTTTTTT. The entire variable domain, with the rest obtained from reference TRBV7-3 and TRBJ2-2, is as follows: GAGVSQTPSNKVTEKGKYVELRCDPISGHTALYWYRQSLGQGPEFLIYFQGTGAADDSGLPNDRFFAVRPEGSVSTLKIQRTERGDSAVYLCASSLRPPGDGELFFGEGSRLTVL.

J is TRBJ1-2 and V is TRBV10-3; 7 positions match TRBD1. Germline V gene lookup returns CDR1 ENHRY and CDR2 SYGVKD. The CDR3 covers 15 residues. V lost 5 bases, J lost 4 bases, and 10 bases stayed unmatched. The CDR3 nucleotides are TGTGCCATCAGTAGAGAGGGGGCAGGGTTCTATGGCTACACCTTC. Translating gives CAISREGAGFYGYTF.

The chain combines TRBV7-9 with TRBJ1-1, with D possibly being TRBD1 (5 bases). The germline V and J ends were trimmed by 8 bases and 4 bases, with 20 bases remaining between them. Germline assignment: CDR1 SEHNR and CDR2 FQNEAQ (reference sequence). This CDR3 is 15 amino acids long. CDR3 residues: CASCAPGEGCTEAFF. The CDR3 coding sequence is TGTGCCAGCTGCGCCCCGGGGGAGGGGTGCACTGAAGCTTTCTTT.

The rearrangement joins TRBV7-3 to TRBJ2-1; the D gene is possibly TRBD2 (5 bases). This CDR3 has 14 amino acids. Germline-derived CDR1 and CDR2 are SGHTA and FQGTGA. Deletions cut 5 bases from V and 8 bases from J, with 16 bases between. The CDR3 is CASSPYRGNHEQFF. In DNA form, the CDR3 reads TGTGCCAGCAGCCCCTACCGGGGTAACCATGAGCAGTTCTTC.

The CDR3 DNA sequence: TGTGCCAGCGGCGGGGGGGCGGAGTACAATGAGCAGTTCTTC. Amino acid sequence: CASGGGAEYNEQFF. The rearrangement joins TRBV7-9 to TRBJ2-1, with TRBD2 matching 9 bases. Losses at the gene ends were 8 bases for V and 4 bases for J; bases not matched to a gene: 6. The CDR3 loop spans 14 amino acids. CDR1 SEHNR and CDR2 FQNEAQ come from the germline V gene (reference sequence).